A selection of T cell receptor beta chains follows, all from one sample in a study of spatial heterogeneity in lung cancer. TCRdb re-analysed the 5' RACE reads in MiXCR, keeping a single row per CDR3 protein. The profile shows about 120,000 distinct CDR3 sequences, approximately 12% of them singletons. The sample here was PBMCs, taken at follow-up. These receptors were obtained from a male donor with early-stage non-small cell lung cancer. Each CDR3 is given with its conserved first and last residue. The D gene is left open where the match is weak. Expanded clones get a size class; other rows say once, few or many, or leave the size out.

D: .; length: 13; size: .; V: TRBV7-3; J: TRBJ1-2; DNA: TGTGCCAGCAGCCCGGGAGGACGCTATGGCTACACCTTC; CDR3: CASSPGGRYGYTF
D: TRBD1; length: 17; size: .; V: TRBV18; J: TRBJ2-1; DNA: TGTGCCAGCTCACCTCTCGAGGGGACAGGGGGTACTAATGAGCAGTTCTTC; CDR3: CASSPLEGTGGTNEQFF
D: TRBD2; length: 15; size: .; V: TRBV7-2; J: TRBJ2-7; DNA: TGTGCCAGCAGCTCTGGACTAGCGGGGAACTACGAGCAGTACTTC; CDR3: CASSSGLAGNYEQYF
D: .; length: 14; size: few; V: TRBV4-3; J: TRBJ1-1; DNA: TGCGCCAGCAGCCAAGAACCTCGGGGCACTGAAGCTTTCTTT; CDR3: CASSQEPRGTEAFF
D: .; length: 14; size: .; V: TRBV5-6; J: TRBJ1-1; DNA: TGTGCCAGCAGCGAAAGCCCGATGAACACTGAAGCTTTCTTT; CDR3: CASSESPMNTEAFF
D: TRBD2; length: 16; size: many; V: TRBV15; J: TRBJ2-3; DNA: TGTGCCACCAGCATACCTAGCGGGCGTCGCACAGATACGCAGTATTTT; CDR3: CATSIPSGRRTDTQYF
D: TRBD1; length: 13; size: many; V: TRBV11-2; J: TRBJ1-1; DNA: TGTGCCAGCAGCCGGGACAGGGCCACTGAAGCTTTCTTT; CDR3: CASSRDRATEAFF
D: .; length: 12; size: few; V: TRBV20-1; J: TRBJ2-7; DNA: TGCAGTGCTAGAGATATGGGGAACGAGCAGTACTTC; CDR3: CSARDMGNEQYF
D: TRBD2; length: 15; size: many; V: TRBV7-2; J: TRBJ2-5; DNA: TGTGCCAGCAGCTTCCCTAGCGGATTTCAAGAGACCCAGTACTTC; CDR3: CASSFPSGFQETQYF
D: TRBD2; length: 15; size: many; V: TRBV7-9; J: TRBJ2-1; DNA: TGTGCCAGCAGCTTATTGCGGGGGGAAGGGGATGAGCAGTTCTTC; CDR3: CASSLLRGEGDEQFF
D: .; length: 16; size: few; V: TRBV11-2; J: TRBJ2-7; DNA: TGTGCCAGCAGCCTCCTTGGGGCACCAGCCTCCTACGAGCAGTACTTC; CDR3: CASSLLGAPASYEQYF
D: .; length: 14; size: few; V: TRBV12-3/TRBV12-4; J: TRBJ2-2; DNA: TGTGCCAGCACCAGGACAGAGAACACCGGGGAGCTGTTTTTT; CDR3: CASTRTENTGELFF
D: TRBD1; length: 15; size: .; V: TRBV5-1; J: TRBJ1-6; DNA: TGCGCCAGCAGCACCGCCGACAGGGCAAGTTCACCCCTCCACTTT; CDR3: CASSTADRASSPLHF
D: .; length: 14; size: .; V: TRBV6-6; J: TRBJ2-7; DNA: TGTGCCAGCAAGGGAGCCGGGGTTTCCTACGAGCAGTACTTC; CDR3: CASKGAGVSYEQYF
D: .; length: 14; size: .; V: TRBV27; J: TRBJ1-1; DNA: TGTGCCAGCAGTTCACACGGGTTGAACACTGAAGCTTTCTTT; CDR3: CASSSHGLNTEAFF
D: .; length: 13; size: .; V: TRBV12-3/TRBV12-4; J: TRBJ2-3; DNA: TGTGCCAGCAGTTTACGGGGTGCAGATACGCAGTATTTT; CDR3: CASSLRGADTQYF
D: TRBD1; length: 17; size: .; V: TRBV20-1; J: TRBJ2-1; DNA: TGCAGTGCCAACGGACAGGGGGCCCTGTCCTCCTACAATGAGCAGTTCTTC; CDR3: CSANGQGALSSYNEQFF
D: TRBD2; length: 15; size: few; V: TRBV18; J: TRBJ2-1; DNA: TGTGCCAGCTCACCGCTCCGGGGGGGCCCCAATGAGCAGTTCTTC; CDR3: CASSPLRGGPNEQFF
D: .; length: 13; size: many; V: TRBV4-1; J: TRBJ1-5; DNA: TGCGCCAGCAGCTACAGGGATAATCAGCCCCAGCATTTT; CDR3: CASSYRDNQPQHF
D: TRBD2; length: 16; size: few; V: TRBV4-2; J: TRBJ2-7; DNA: TGTGCCAGCAGCCAAGCGGCTAGCGGGGGCTCCTACGAGCAGTACTTC; CDR3: CASSQAASGGSYEQYF
D: .; length: 17; size: many; V: TRBV4-1; J: TRBJ1-6; DNA: TGCGCCAGCAGCCCTGTTGGCAGCCAGGTTTTTAATTCACCCCTCCACTTT; CDR3: CASSPVGSQVFNSPLHF
D: .; length: 15; size: many; V: TRBV5-5; J: TRBJ1-1; DNA: TGTGCCAGCAGCTTCTTGGGGCCTCCGAACACTGAAGCTTTCTTT; CDR3: CASSFLGPPNTEAFF
D: TRBD2; length: 16; size: .; V: TRBV18; J: TRBJ2-5; DNA: TGTGCCAGCTCACCACAGAAACTAGCGGGCCGAGAGACCCAGTACTTC; CDR3: CASSPQKLAGRETQYF
D: TRBD2; length: 15; size: many; V: TRBV4-1; J: TRBJ2-3; DNA: TGCGCCAGCAGCCAAGATAGCCGGGGGGAATATACGCAGTATTTT; CDR3: CASSQDSRGEYTQYF
D: .; length: 14; size: many; V: TRBV29-1; J: TRBJ1-2; DNA: TGCAGCGTTGAGACGTGGCGGGGACCCTATGGCTACACCTTC; CDR3: CSVETWRGPYGYTF
D: .; length: 13; size: many; V: TRBV29-1; J: TRBJ2-1; DNA: TGCAGCGTGACAGTGAGCTCCTACAATGAGCAGTTCTTC; CDR3: CSVTVSSYNEQFF
D: .; length: 17; size: few; V: TRBV30; J: TRBJ1-5; DNA: TGTGCCTGGACCCAATCCCCATGGACTTTTGGACGCCAGCCCCAGCATTTT; CDR3: CAWTQSPWTFGRQPQHF
D: .; length: 13; size: .; V: TRBV7-3; J: TRBJ2-5; DNA: TGTGCCAGCAGTTCCGAGGTGCCGGGGACCCAGTACTTC; CDR3: CASSSEVPGTQYF
D: .; length: 12; size: .; V: TRBV11-2; J: TRBJ2-1; DNA: TGTGCCAGCAGCCCGCTGTACAATGAGCAGTTCTTC; CDR3: CASSPLYNEQFF
D: .; length: 12; size: few; V: TRBV5-1; J: TRBJ1-1; DNA: TGCGCCTCCGCCCTGGGGAACACTGAAGCTTTCTTT; CDR3: CASALGNTEAFF